Below, one TCR beta chain is given with its context. The antigen is not known. It may be a read error: a sequence one base away is much more abundant. The data are from a study of regulatory T cells in long-lasting Graves disease. Study-level findings and limits: Since the sample size was small, accuracy may have been reduced.

Arm-PCR of CDR3 regions with iRepertoire HTBI primers generated TCR beta libraries. TCRdb recomputed calls from the multiplex PCR reads with MiXCR, one row per CDR3 protein. The table records about 520,000 distinct CDR3 sequences, approximately 12% of them present only once. Germline loops: CDR1 MNHEY, CDR2 SVGEGT. V lost 6 bases and J lost 2; bases outside the gene matches: 3. There are 14 residues in the CDR3. Described time point: newly diagnosed GD, antithyroid drugs for less than 3 months. With RNA extracted from PBMCs as input, the TCR library was made. Separately, the same data were catalogued under a study of T cells in Graves' hyperthyroidism and ophthalmopathy. This second study says: Researchers ran a first-round RT-PCR on the TCR CDR3 using the HTBI primer set. Most thyroid-expanded clonotypes above 0.001 were also found in blood.

The specimen was peripheral blood mononuclear cells (PBMCs), collected at new diagnosis, from a patient treated with antithyroid drugs. V is TRBV6-2 or TRBV6-3 and J is TRBJ2-1; 8 bases line up with TRBD2. The receptor's source is a woman between 25 and 40 years old with Graves disease. CDR3 sequence reads: CASRGLGTYNEQFF. The CDR3 nucleotides read TGTGCCAGCAGGGGACTAGGAACCTACAATGAGCAGTTCTTC.